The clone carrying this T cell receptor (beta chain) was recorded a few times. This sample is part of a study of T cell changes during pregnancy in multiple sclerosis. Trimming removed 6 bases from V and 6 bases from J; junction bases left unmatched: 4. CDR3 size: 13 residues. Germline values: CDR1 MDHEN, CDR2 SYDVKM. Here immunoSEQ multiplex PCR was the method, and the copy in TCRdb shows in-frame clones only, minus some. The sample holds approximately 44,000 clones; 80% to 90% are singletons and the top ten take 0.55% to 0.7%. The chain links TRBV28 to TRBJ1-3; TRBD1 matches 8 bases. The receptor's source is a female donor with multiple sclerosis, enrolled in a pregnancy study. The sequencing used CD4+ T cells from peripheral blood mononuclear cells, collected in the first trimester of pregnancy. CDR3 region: CASSLDRVNTIYF. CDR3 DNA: TGTGCCAGCAGCCTGGACAGGGTAAACACCATATATTTT.